This entry describes one T cell receptor beta chain. The sample comes from a study of T cell repertoires in cytomegalovirus infection. One entry per CDR3 protein results from TCRdb running MiXCR on the reads. The table records hundreds of thousands of distinct CDR3 sequences, roughly 24% of them present only once. This CDR3 spans 18 amino acids. Germline V lookup: CDR1 MDHEN, CDR2 SYDVKM. V was clipped by 1 base and J by 0 bases, with 18 bases between them. The chain couples TRBV28 to TRBJ1-1, with D tentatively TRBD1 (6 bases). Sequencing was performed on CD8+ T cells from PBMCs. This TCR was sampled from a human donor in good health (CMV status not recorded). Some clones in this sample may be carry-over from other donors' samples. The DNA for the CDR3 is TGTGCCAGCAGTTTATCCGCGGGGGGCCTCGGGATGAACACTGAAGCTTTCTTT. Translated: CASSLSAGGLGMNTEAFF.